The 32 T cell receptor beta chains below were found in one sample sequenced in a study of OX40 agonist ivuxolimab in advanced cancers. Profiled with immunoSEQ multiplex PCR; TCRdb holds only in-frame clones, not every one. This table holds about 96,000 clones, less than 85% found once. The input for sequencing was CD4+ or CD8+ T cells sorted from blood, taken in a trial of the OX40 agonist ivuxolimab. Receptors originate from an adult with an advanced solid tumor such as melanoma, head and neck, liver or kidney cancer.

The rearrangement uses TRBV14 and TRBJ2-3; 8 bases are a match to TRBD2. In germline, CDR1 is SGHDN, CDR2 FVKESK. The CDR3 sequence is 16 residues long. The V segment lost 4 bases and the J segment 0 bases; nucleotides outside the gene matches: 6. The CDR3 loop is CASSPRLAQSTDTQYF. The CDR3 nucleotides read TGTGCCAGCAGCCCCCGACTAGCGCAAAGCACAGATACGCAGTATTTT.

The rearrangement links TRBV6-5 to TRBJ1-1; D is uncertain. The CDR3 spans 13 residues. V shed 5 bases and J shed 3 bases, with 10 bases lying between them. Germline CDR1 is MNHEY and CDR2 is SVGAGI. CDR3 DNA: TGTGCCAGCAGTGACGTAGGACACACTGAAGCTTTCTTT. Amino acids: CASSDVGHTEAFF.

This chain joins TRBV14 and TRBJ2-1; TRBD2 matches 8 bases. CDR3 length: 15 amino acids. CDR1 and CDR2 (germline): SGHDN, FVKESK. The junction had 12 bases not matched to a gene; V was cut back by 6 bases and J by 8 bases. CDR3 bases: TGTGCCAGCAGTGACACCCGGGGGGGGTTAGATGAGCAGTTCTTC. Encoded protein: CASSDTRGGLDEQFF. Filled out from reference TRBV14 and TRBJ2-1, the complete variable domain reads EAGVTQFPSHSVIEKGQTVTLRCDPISGHDNLYWYRRVMGKEIKFLLHFVKESKQDESGMPNNRFLAERTGGTYSTLKVQPAELEDSGVYFCASSDTRGGLDEQFFGPGTRLTVL.

The chain recombines TRBV5-1 with TRBJ2-7; the match to TRBD1 covers 7 bases. CDR3 size: 16 residues. The trim removed 0 bases at V and 6 bases at J, leaving 12 bases unmatched. Germline V gives CDR1 SGHRS, CDR2 YFSETQ. In nucleotides, the CDR3 is TGCGCCAGCAGCTTGGCCGGGACAGCAAACCTTGCCGAGCAGTACTTC. Translated, it gives CASSLAGTANLAEQYF. The complete variable domain, with remaining parts taken from reference TRBV5-1 and TRBJ2-7, reads KAGVTQTPRYLIKTRGQQVTLSCSPISGHRSVSWYQQTPGQGLQFLFEYFSETQRNKGNFPGRFSGRQFSNSRSEMNVSTLELGDSALYLCASSLAGTANLAEQYFGPGTRLTVT.

The J gene is TRBJ2-7, the V gene TRBV6-1, with 7 bases that match TRBD1. This CDR3 has 14 amino acids. J was trimmed by 1 base and V by 2 bases; bases with no gene match: 2. Germline-derived CDR1 and CDR2 are MNHNS and SASEGT. As DNA, the CDR3 is TGTGCCAGCAGTGAAAGGACAGGTTCCTACGAGCAGTACTTC. This codes for CASSERTGSYEQYF.

This clone was seen just once. The chain combines TRBV19 with TRBJ2-3, with 11 bases identical to TRBD1. The CDR3 spans 15 residues. V was pared by 1 base and J by 4 bases, with 1 base of the junction left unmatched. Looked up from germline, CDR1 is LNHDA and CDR2 is SQIVND (reference sequence). The CDR3 bases are TGTGCCAGTAGTATAGGGGGACAGGGGGCAGATACGCAGTATTTT. Amino acids: CASSIGGQGADTQYF.

The chain combines TRBV19 with TRBJ2-6; D call uncertain. The CDR3 extends over 14 amino acids. Trimming pared 3 bases from V and 1 base from J, leaving 4 bases between. Per the germline V gene, CDR1 is LNHDA and CDR2 is SQIVND (reference sequence). CDR3 in amino acids: CASSIESGANVLTF. CDR3 nucleotide sequence: TGTGCCAGTAGTATTGAATCTGGGGCCAACGTCCTGACTTTC.

The DNA of the CDR3 is TGTGCCAGCAGTTACTCTCTCGAAGCCGGCCGAGGCTACACCTTC. Amino acid sequence: CASSYSLEAGRGYTF. The V and J genes are TRBV6-5 and TRBJ1-2; D gene ambiguous. Germline assignment: CDR1 MNHEY and CDR2 SVGAGI. The V end lost 0 bases, the J end lost 8 bases, and 16 bases lay between the germline ends. The CDR3 contains 15 residues.

This rearrangement joins TRBV27 to TRBJ2-3; perhaps TRBD2 as D (5 bases). Germline V lookup: CDR1 MNHEY, CDR2 SMNVEV (reference sequence). The CDR3 runs to 16 residues. V was trimmed by 4 bases and J by 2 bases, leaving 16 bases between them. Here the CDR3 reads CASSSGLPALTDTQYF. The CDR3 region has the DNA TGTGCCAGCAGTTCCGGACTCCCGGCCCTCACAGATACGCAGTATTTT.

The chain links TRBV6-5 to TRBJ2-7; D is perhaps TRBD1 or TRBD2 (7 bases each). CDR3 size: 14 residues. Trimming removed 5 bases from V and 2 bases from J, with 13 bases in between. CDR1 MNHEY and CDR2 SVGAGI come from the germline V gene. In DNA form, the CDR3 reads TGTGCCAGCAGTACCAGGGGGGGGCCCTACGAGCAGTACTTC. Its protein is CASSTRGGPYEQYF.

The chain couples TRBV5-1 to TRBJ2-3; no firm D call. Trimming shortened V by 1 base and J by 2 bases, and 11 bases separated the two germline ends. The CDR3 loop spans 15 amino acids. Germline loops: CDR1 SGHRS, CDR2 YFSETQ. The CDR3 DNA reads as TGCGCCAGCAGCTTGAAAGCCGGACCCACAGATACGCAGTATTTT. Translation: CASSLKAGPTDTQYF.

CDR3 sequence: CASSQEGQFPSPLHF. In DNA, the CDR3 is TGCGCCAGCAGCCAAGAAGGCCAGTTTCCATCACCCCTCCACTTT. The chain joins TRBV4-3 to TRBJ1-6; D unresolved. Germline V lookup: CDR1 LGHNA, CDR2 YSLEER. CDR3 size: 15 residues. V was clipped by 0 bases and J by 10 bases, with 13 bases between them.

The chain carries TRBV5-6 and TRBJ1-6; possible D gene TRBD1, 5 bases. V gave up 4 bases and J gave up 7 bases, with 12 bases separating them. The CDR3 consists of 14 residues. CDR1 and CDR2 from the germline V gene are SGHDT and YYEEEE. Here the CDR3 DNA reads TGTGCCAGCAGCCCCCGGGACGCCAATTCACCCCTCCACTTT. Residues: CASSPRDANSPLHF.

CDR3 loop: CASTTGAWTEAFF. The CDR3 DNA sequence: TGTGCCAGTACTACAGGAGCTTGGACTGAAGCTTTCTTT. The chain combines TRBV19 with TRBJ1-1, with D maybe TRBD1 (5 bases). Germline CDR1 and CDR2: LNHDA and SQIVND (reference sequence). The CDR3 is 13 amino acids. Between the trimmed V and J ends, which lost 7 bases and 5 bases, there was a span of 14 bases.

The genes are TRBV6-5 and TRBJ2-7, with 7 bases matching TRBD2. Trimming cost V 8 bases and J 2 bases; bases outside gene matches: 6. The CDR3 loop spans 13 amino acids. Germline lookup yields CDR1 MNHEY and CDR2 SVGAGI. CDR3 protein: CASGGGSPYEQYF. The CDR3 DNA reads as TGTGCCAGCGGCGGCGGGAGTCCCTACGAGCAGTACTTC.

This chain connects TRBV5-4 to TRBJ1-3; 10 bases are a match to TRBD1. The CDR3 has 16 residues. Trimming at V came to 3 bases and at J to 2 bases, leaving 5 bases not matched to a gene. Germline CDR1 reads SGHNT; CDR2 reads YYREEE (reference sequence). CDR3 loop: CASSSPGTGAGNTIYF. The CDR3 coding sequence is TGTGCCAGCAGCTCCCCCGGGACAGGGGCTGGAAACACCATATATTTT.

This clone is medium-sized (0.01 to 0.1%). V is TRBV29-1 and J is TRBJ1-2; D is possibly TRBD1 (5 bases). From germline, CDR1 is SQVTM and CDR2 ANQGSEA. The CDR3 totals 11 residues. V was cut by 8 bases and J by 2 bases, with 9 bases left in between. CDR3 in DNA: TGCAGCTTACAGGCGAACTATGGCTACACCTTC. It encodes CSLQANYGYTF.

This rearrangement joins TRBV5-1 to TRBJ2-7, with a weak D call TRBD1 (6 bases). V lost 0 bases and J lost 4, with 11 bases in between. The CDR3 is 14 amino acids. Germline CDR1 and CDR2: SGHRS and YFSETQ. This CDR3 reads CASSLEGERYEQYF. The DNA for the CDR3 is TGCGCCAGCAGCTTGGAGGGGGAGCGTTACGAGCAGTACTTC.

The V gene is TRBV28, the J gene TRBJ2-5; 8 positions agree with TRBD2. CDR1 is MDHEN and CDR2 is SYDVKM in the germline V gene. The CDR3 consists of 15 residues. The V gene end was trimmed by 6 bases and the J gene end by 2 bases; junction bases not matched to a gene: 8. The CDR3 DNA reads as TGTGCCAGCAGCCTACCCTTAGCGGGGCAAGAGACCCAGTACTTC. It encodes CASSLPLAGQETQYF.

This chain links TRBV7-2 with TRBJ2-5, with TRBD2 matching over 8 bases. Trimming took 3 bases from V and 4 from J; bases not matched to a gene: 7. The germline V gene encodes CDR1 SGHTA and CDR2 FQGNSA. This CDR3 comprises 15 residues. The CDR3 region is CASSFGTRGVETQYF. In DNA, the CDR3 is TGTGCCAGCAGCTTTGGGACTAGGGGGGTAGAGACCCAGTACTTC.

This clone was found a few times. V gene TRBV5-1 combines with J gene TRBJ2-5, with D perhaps TRBD1 (6 bases). This CDR3 is 13 amino acids long. Germline CDR1 SGHRS, CDR2 YFSETQ. V was clipped by 2 bases and J by 4 bases, with 9 bases between them. The CDR3 coding sequence is TGCGCCAGCAGCTTCAGGGGCGGAGAGACCCAGTACTTC. As protein: CASSFRGGETQYF. Filled out from reference TRBV5-1 and TRBJ2-5, the complete variable domain reads KAGVTQTPRYLIKTRGQQVTLSCSPISGHRSVSWYQQTPGQGLQFLFEYFSETQRNKGNFPGRFSGRQFSNSRSEMNVSTLELGDSALYLCASSFRGGETQYFGPGTRLLVL.

The CDR3 reads CASSQDRGMHTQYF. CDR3 coding DNA: TGTGCCAGCAGCCAGGACAGGGGCATGCATACGCAGTATTTT. The J gene is TRBJ2-3, the V gene TRBV5-4; 9 nucleotides align to TRBD1. Unmatched junction bases numbered 7, after V lost 4 bases and J lost 7 bases. Germline V gene data show CDR1 as SGHNT and CDR2 as YYREEE (reference sequence). The CDR3 loop spans 14 amino acids. Drawing the rest from reference TRBV5-4 and TRBJ2-3, the complete variable domain is ETGVTQSPTHLIKTRGQQVTLRCSSQSGHNTVSWYQQALGQGPQFIFQYYREEENGRGNFPPRFSGLQFPNYSSELNVNALELDDSALYLCASSQDRGMHTQYFGPGTRLTVL.

The chain combines TRBV7-2 with TRBJ2-7; 9 bases line up with TRBD2. Germline CDR1 is SGHTA and CDR2 is FQGNSA. The CDR3 extends over 16 amino acids. Trimming cost V 2 bases and J 3 bases; bases outside gene matches: 8. The CDR3, as DNA: TGTGCCAGCAGCTTAACCTCGGCGGGGGGGAGCTACGAGCAGTACTTC. Translated, it gives CASSLTSAGGSYEQYF.

The V call is TRBV27, the J call TRBJ2-1; D is unclear. V lost 0 bases to trimming and J lost 7 bases, with 1 base between them. Germline V gene sequence: CDR1 MNHEY, CDR2 SMNVEV (reference sequence). The CDR3 consists of 11 residues. The CDR3 protein is CASSLSNEQFF. The CDR3 DNA reads as TGTGCCAGCAGTTTATCAAATGAGCAGTTCTTC.

This clone has more than one count but fewer than ten. The same CDR3 arises from other DNA sequences in this sample as well. The rearrangement uses TRBV6-1 and TRBJ1-6, with D perhaps matching TRBD1 (5 bases). The germline V gene encodes CDR1 MNHNS and CDR2 SASEGT. V was cut by 4 bases and J by 2 bases, with 6 bases left in between. The CDR3 extends over 14 amino acids. The CDR3 loop is CASSAGPYNSPLHF. The DNA of the CDR3 is TGTGCCAGCAGTGCGGGGCCCTATAATTCACCCCTCCACTTT.

The rearrangement joins TRBV25-1 to TRBJ1-4, with TRBD1 as a possible D gene (5 bases). Trimming took off 2 bases at V and 5 bases at J, with 12 bases between the two ends. Per the germline V gene, CDR1 is MGHDK and CDR2 is SYGVNS. The CDR3 is 15 residues long. DNA of the CDR3: TGTGCCAGCAGTGAACCAAGGGCAGGGAATGAAAAACTGTTTTTT. Translation: CASSEPRAGNEKLFF.

The chain links TRBV27 to TRBJ1-2; maybe TRBD1 (5 bases). The CDR3 has 14 residues. Germline loops: CDR1 MNHEY, CDR2 SMNVEV (reference sequence). V lost 5 bases to trimming and J lost 5 bases, with 15 bases between them. The CDR3 nucleotides are TGTGCCAGCAGTCTCTCTGGGGCCTTATATGGCTACACCTTC. Translated: CASSLSGALYGYTF.

By share, this clone ranks as medium-sized. The rearrangement joins TRBV14 to TRBJ1-2, with D perhaps TRBD1 (5 bases). With 3 bases removed from V and 7 bases from J, the gap between germline ends came to 18 bases. Looked up from germline, CDR1 is SGHDN and CDR2 is FVKESK. This CDR3 spans 15 amino acids. Written as DNA, the CDR3 is TGTGCCAGCAGCCATGATCGGACGTCGGGACGTGGCTACACCTTC. Protein product: CASSHDRTSGRGYTF.

The chain recombines TRBV18 with TRBJ1-2, with 9 bases matching TRBD1. Germline V CDR1 and CDR2: KGHSH, LQKENI. The V gene end was trimmed by 4 bases and the J gene end by 0 bases; junction bases not matched to a gene: 9. This CDR3 contains 17 residues. The CDR3 protein is CASSRGAGTGTNYGYTF. The CDR3, as DNA: TGTGCCAGCTCACGGGGAGCCGGGACAGGGACTAACTATGGCTACACCTTC.

The rearrangement links TRBV21-1 to TRBJ2-5; the D call of TRBD2 is as the table states it, not checked on the DNA. The J call could be wrong; TRBJ2-7 is a better fit for the DNA end. TRBV21-1 is reported as a pseudogene. CDR3 length equals 15 residues. CDR3 loop: CATFLLPGEVYEQYF. The CDR3 region has the DNA TGTGCCACCTTCCTGCTTCCGGGAGAGGTCTACGAGCAGTACTTC.

The chain uses TRBV19 and TRBJ1-4, with 7 bases matching TRBD1. The CDR3 sequence is 15 residues long. CDR1 is LNHDA and CDR2 is SQIVND in the germline V gene (reference sequence). V lost 5 bases to trimming and J lost 15 bases; unmatched junction nucleotides: 18. The CDR3 DNA reads TGTGCCAGTAGTCGACCCCGGGACAGAACGGGGAACGTGTTTTTT. It is translated as CASSRPRDRTGNVFF.

The chain carries TRBV5-1 and TRBJ2-7; D uncertain. V lost 4 bases and J 3 bases, leaving 14 bases between the germline ends. Germline V gene lookup returns CDR1 SGHRS and CDR2 YFSETQ. The CDR3 runs to 14 residues. In DNA form, the CDR3 reads TGCGCCAGCAGCCCGCCGGGCTCCAACTACGAGCAGTACTTC. Protein sequence: CASSPPGSNYEQYF.